Below are 12 T cell receptor beta chains sequenced from a single sample in a study of T cell responses to AZD1222 COVID-19 vaccine. Assay used: immunoSEQ multiplex PCR; TCRdb lists only in-frame clones, some missing. The table lists approximately 150,000 clones, 93% of them singletons, with around 5.4% in the top ten. The specimen comprised peripheral blood, sampled on day 0 of AZD1222 vaccination. These receptors all stem from an adult in good health.

The chain employs TRBV21-1 and TRBJ2-2; the tabulated D call, TRBD1, remains unverified against the DNA. TRBV21-1 is tagged as a pseudogene. The CDR3 extends over 19 amino acids. The CDR3: CASSKALRSGQQFTGELFF. CDR3 DNA: TGTGCCAGCAGCAAAGCGCTTCGTTCGGGACAGCAGTTTACCGGGGAGCTGTTTTTT.

The chain has TRBV27 and TRBJ1-5; 10 nucleotides line up with TRBD1. This CDR3 has 17 residues. The J segment lost 0 bases and the V segment lost 6 bases, leaving 8 bases of the junction unmatched. In germline, CDR1 is MNHEY, CDR2 SMNVEV (reference sequence). The CDR3 coding sequence is TGTGCCAGCAGGGGACAGGGGAAGGGGGATAGCAATCAGCCCCAGCATTTT. Protein sequence: CASRGQGKGDSNQPQHF.

J is TRBJ2-7 and V is TRBV28; D remains ambiguous. The V gene lost 3 bases and the J gene lost 0 bases, with 6 bases spanning the gap. Germline CDR1 is MDHEN and CDR2 is SYDVKM. The CDR3 covers 13 residues. The CDR3 loop reads CASSFPSSYEQYF. The CDR3 region has the DNA TGTGCCAGCAGTTTCCCCAGCTCCTACGAGCAGTACTTC.

V is TRBV7-9 and J is TRBJ2-1; TRBD1 aligns across 9 bases. CDR3 length equals 12 residues. The ends lost 6 bases at V and 8 bases at J; junction bases unmatched: 2. CDR1 is SEHNR, CDR2 FQNEAQ, per germline (reference sequence). The CDR3 protein is CASRRDRDEQFF. The CDR3 DNA reads TGTGCCAGCAGACGGGACAGGGATGAGCAGTTCTTC.

This chain joins TRBV4-1 and TRBJ1-2; the D is unclear. Germline CDR1 MGHRA, CDR2 YSYEKL. The CDR3 loop spans 14 amino acids. The V end lost 0 bases, the J end lost 6 bases, and 11 bases lay between the germline ends. DNA for the CDR3: TGCGCCAGCAGCCAAGAATTAATCGTGGATGGCTACACCTTC. Its protein is CASSQELIVDGYTF.

The chain links TRBV5-1 to TRBJ1-2; D is possibly TRBD1 (5 bases). CDR3 length: 15 amino acids. Germline CDR1 is SGHRS and CDR2 is YFSETQ. The germline V and J ends were trimmed by 0 bases and 8 bases, with 17 bases remaining between them. The CDR3 sequence is CASSLEGPGGTGYTF. CDR3 nucleotides: TGCGCCAGCAGCTTGGAGGGCCCGGGGGGAACGGGCTACACCTTC.

This chain uses TRBV30 with TRBJ2-3; no clear D. Germline lookup yields CDR1 GTSNPN and CDR2 SVGIG (reference sequence). This CDR3 has 14 amino acids. V gave up 3 bases and J gave up 2 bases, with 12 bases separating them. CDR3 sequence: CAWRKRVLTDTQYF. The CDR3 nucleotides read TGTGCCTGGAGAAAACGGGTCCTCACAGATACGCAGTATTTT.

This chain joins TRBV28 and TRBJ2-1, with 10 bases identical to TRBD2. Trimming took 5 bases from V and 0 from J; bases not matched to a gene: 10. Looked up from germline, CDR1 is MDHEN and CDR2 is SYDVKM. The CDR3 totals 18 residues. This CDR3 is CASSPHRAGGSSYNEQFF. The CDR3 DNA sequence: TGTGCCAGCAGTCCTCACCGAGCGGGAGGGAGCTCCTACAATGAGCAGTTCTTC.

Only a few counts were recorded for this clone. This chain connects TRBV5-4 to TRBJ1-1; maybe TRBD1 (5 bases). V lost 4 bases and J 2 bases, leaving 12 bases between the germline ends. Germline values: CDR1 SGHNT, CDR2 YYREEE (reference sequence). The CDR3 totals 14 residues. The CDR3 loop is CASSPLGENTEAFF. In DNA, the CDR3 is TGTGCCAGCAGCCCGCTAGGGGAAAACACTGAAGCTTTCTTT. Based on the CDR3 plus reference TRBV5-4 and TRBJ1-1, the full variable domain is ETGVTQSPTHLIKTRGQQVTLRCSSQSGHNTVSWYQQALGQGPQFIFQYYREEENGRGNFPPRFSGLQFPNYSSELNVNALELDDSALYLCASSPLGENTEAFFGQGTRLTVV.

The J gene is TRBJ1-2, the V gene TRBV21-1. TRBV21-1 is marked as a pseudogene. The CDR3 loop spans 14 amino acids. For the CDR3, the DNA is TGTGCCAGCATCGGTCACTCGTCGGTCGATGGCTACACCTTC. Its protein is CASIGHSSVDGYTF.

The genes are TRBV2 and TRBJ2-5; D unclear. CDR3 length: 10 amino acids. Looked up from germline, CDR1 is SNHLY and CDR2 is FYNNEI. V gave up 8 bases and J gave up 4 bases, with 5 bases separating them. For the CDR3, the DNA is TGTGCCAGCCGAATAGAGACCCAGTACTTC. Translated, it gives CASRIETQYF.

There are a few counts of this clone. V gene TRBV7-9 combines with J gene TRBJ2-2; D is uncertain. The germline CDR1 and CDR2 sequences are SEHNR and FQNEAQ (reference sequence). Trimming left V 1 base short and J 9 bases short, with 6 bases between. CDR3 size: 12 residues. CDR3 amino acids: CASSLVGRELFF. CDR3 DNA sequence: TGTGCCAGCAGCTTAGTAGGCCGGGAGCTGTTTTTT. Complete variable domain (other parts from reference TRBV7-9 and TRBJ2-2): DTGVSQNPRHKITKRGQNVTFRCDPISEHNRLYWYRQTLGQGPEFLTYFQNEAQLEKSRLLSDRFSAERPKGSFSTLEIQRTEQGDSAMYLCASSLVGRELFFGEGSRLTVL.